This TCR beta chain was profiled in a study of cytomegalovirus exposure and HLA in healthy donors. Overall study findings and caveats: Most TCR sequences were seen very rarely across donors, but some public TCRs occurred in many.

The CDR3 has 13 amino acids. Germline V lookup: CDR1 LNHDA, CDR2 SQIVND (reference sequence). Trimming took 9 bases from V and 0 from J; bases not matched to a gene: 5. This clone was seen only a few times. What it binds is not known. PCR employed 60 Vbeta and 13 Jbeta primers. TCRdb's copy holds only in-frame clones and misses some; the assay was immunoSEQ multiplex PCR. This table has some 61,000 clones, more than 80% appearing once. The gene calls are TRBV19 and TRBJ2-7; 7 positions match TRBD2. Specimen: PBMCs. This receptor was obtained from a human donor in good health. CDR3 in amino acids: CASQPSGSYEQYF. Here the CDR3 DNA reads TGTGCCAGCCAGCCTAGCGGCTCCTACGAGCAGTACTTC.